Each of the 8 T cell receptor beta chains below was sequenced from the same sample in a study of blood T cells in healthy people across ages. Alongside a J-beta primer mix, a sample-barcoded 5' primer served in a second PCR lasting about 7 to 11 cycles. TCRdb re-derived calls from the 5' RACE reads in MiXCR, one entry per CDR3 protein. The repertoire holds roughly 2 million distinct CDR3 sequences, with less than 50% as singletons. The sequenced sample was blood. The receptors shown here come from a middle-aged woman in good health.

The rearrangement links TRBV20-1 to TRBJ2-1; 12 positions agree with TRBD2. The CDR3 is 15 residues long. Germline-derived CDR1 and CDR2 are DFQATT and SNEGSKA (reference sequence). J gave up 3 bases and V 2 bases, and 2 bases lay outside the gene matches. CDR3 sequence: CSARRLAGDYNEQFF. CDR3 sequence (DNA): TGCAGTGCTAGACGACTAGCGGGGGACTACAATGAGCAGTTCTTC.

This clonotype was found a few times. The genes are TRBV14 and TRBJ1-2; 7 bases fit TRBD1. V lost 4 bases and J lost 0; bases outside the gene matches: 5. Germline V lookup: CDR1 SGHDN, CDR2 FVKESK. This CDR3 has 15 residues. Here the CDR3 DNA reads TGTGCCAGCAGCCCACAGGGGTTTCCTAACTATGGCTACACCTTC. It is translated as CASSPQGFPNYGYTF.

There are many counts of this clonotype. The V gene is TRBV7-2, the J gene TRBJ2-1; D is unclear. V lost 2 bases, J lost 6 bases, and 2 bases lay in between. The germline CDR1 and CDR2 sequences are SGHTA and FQGNSA. This CDR3 spans 11 amino acids. CDR3 in amino acids: CASSLINEQFF. CDR3 nucleotide sequence: TGTGCCAGCAGCTTAATCAATGAGCAGTTCTTC.

The CDR3: CASSLFLAGGNNEQFF. Written as DNA, the CDR3 is TGTGCCAGCAGCCTCTTTCTAGCGGGGGGCAACAATGAGCAGTTCTTC. J is TRBJ2-1 and V is TRBV4-2; the match to TRBD2 covers 11 bases. The V gene's germline CDR1 is LGHNA and CDR2 YNFKEQ. This CDR3 is built from 16 residues. With 4 bases clipped from V and 5 bases from J, the junction kept 7 bases outside the gene matches.

This clonotype was counted a few times. This chain links TRBV10-3 with TRBJ1-1; possibly TRBD1 for D (5 bases). Trimming stripped 6 bases from V and 0 bases from J, with 11 bases between. CDR1 is ENHRY and CDR2 is SYGVKD in the germline V gene. CDR3 size: 14 residues. The CDR3, as DNA: TGTGCCATCAGCGTAGACAGCCTGAACACTGAAGCTTTCTTT. The encoded protein is CAISVDSLNTEAFF.

The chain links TRBV9 to TRBJ1-1; D is undetermined. This CDR3 spans 12 amino acids. Trimming removed 0 bases at V and 7 bases at J, with 7 bases between. Germline-derived CDR1 and CDR2 are SGDLS and YYNGEE. The CDR3 protein is CASSVVSGEAFF. The CDR3 DNA follows: TGTGCCAGCAGCGTAGTGTCTGGTGAAGCTTTCTTT. Variable domain in full (rest from reference TRBV9 and TRBJ1-1): DSGVTQTPKHLITATGQRVTLRCSPRSGDLSVYWYQQSLDQGLQFLIQYYNGEERAKGNILERFSAQQFPDLHSELNLSSLELGDSALYFCASSVVSGEAFFGQGTRLTVV.

J is TRBJ1-1 and V is TRBV9, with D tentatively TRBD1 (5 bases). Germline CDR1 SGDLS, CDR2 YYNGEE. The length of the CDR3 is 14 residues. The V gene lost 0 bases and the J gene lost 5 bases, with 11 bases spanning the gap. CDR3 coding DNA: TGTGCCAGCAGCGTAGTAGACGGGGGGACTGAAGCTTTCTTT. This sequence encodes CASSVVDGGTEAFF. Complete variable domain (other parts from reference TRBV9 and TRBJ1-1): DSGVTQTPKHLITATGQRVTLRCSPRSGDLSVYWYQQSLDQGLQFLIQYYNGEERAKGNILERFSAQQFPDLHSELNLSSLELGDSALYFCASSVVDGGTEAFFGQGTRLTVV.

This chain links TRBV4-3 with TRBJ2-5; TRBD2 aligns across 7 bases. The germline V gene encodes CDR1 LGHNA and CDR2 YSLEER. The CDR3 runs to 16 residues. Unmatched junction bases numbered 15, after V lost 0 bases and J lost 11 bases. The CDR3: CASSQEARGVGYEQYF. The CDR3 DNA follows: TGCGCCAGCAGCCAAGAAGCCCGGGGGGTTGGGTATGAGCAGTACTTC.